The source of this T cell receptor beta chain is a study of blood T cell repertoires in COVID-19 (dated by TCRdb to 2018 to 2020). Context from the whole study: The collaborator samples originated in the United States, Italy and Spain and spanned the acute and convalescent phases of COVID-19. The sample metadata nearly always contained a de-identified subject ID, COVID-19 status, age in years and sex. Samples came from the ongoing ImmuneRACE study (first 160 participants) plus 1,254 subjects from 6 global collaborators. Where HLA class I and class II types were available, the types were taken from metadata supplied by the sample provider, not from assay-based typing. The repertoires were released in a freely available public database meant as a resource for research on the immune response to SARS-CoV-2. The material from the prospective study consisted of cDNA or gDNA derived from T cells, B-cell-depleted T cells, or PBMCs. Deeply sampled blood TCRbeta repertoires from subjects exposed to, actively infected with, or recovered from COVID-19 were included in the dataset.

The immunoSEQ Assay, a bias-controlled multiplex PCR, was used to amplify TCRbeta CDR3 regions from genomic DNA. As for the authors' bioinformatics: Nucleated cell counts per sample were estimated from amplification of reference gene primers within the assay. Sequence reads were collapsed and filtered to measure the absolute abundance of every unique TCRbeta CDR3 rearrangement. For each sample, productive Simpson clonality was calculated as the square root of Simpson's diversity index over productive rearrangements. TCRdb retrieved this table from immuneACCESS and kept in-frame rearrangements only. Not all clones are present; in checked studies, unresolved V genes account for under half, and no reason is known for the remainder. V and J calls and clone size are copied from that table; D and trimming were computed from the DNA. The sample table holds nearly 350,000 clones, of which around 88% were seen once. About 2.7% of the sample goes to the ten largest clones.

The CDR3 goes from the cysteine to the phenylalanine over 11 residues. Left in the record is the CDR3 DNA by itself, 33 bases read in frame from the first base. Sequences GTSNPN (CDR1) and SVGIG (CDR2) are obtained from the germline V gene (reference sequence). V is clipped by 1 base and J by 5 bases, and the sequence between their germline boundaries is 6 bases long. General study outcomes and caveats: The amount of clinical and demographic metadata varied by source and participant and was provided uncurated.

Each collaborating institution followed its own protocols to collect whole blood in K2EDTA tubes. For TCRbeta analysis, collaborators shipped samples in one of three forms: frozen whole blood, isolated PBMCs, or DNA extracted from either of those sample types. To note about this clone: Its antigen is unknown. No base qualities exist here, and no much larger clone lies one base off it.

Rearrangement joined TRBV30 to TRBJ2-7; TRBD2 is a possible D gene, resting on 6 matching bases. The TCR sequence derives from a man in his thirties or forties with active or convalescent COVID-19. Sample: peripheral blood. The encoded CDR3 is CAWSERDEQYF. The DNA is TGTGCCTGGAGTGAGCGGGACGAGCAGTACTTC.